These 9 T cell receptor beta chains share one sample of origin, sequenced in a study of human T cells and chemical hapten exposure. Each CDR3 protein is one row after TCRdb ran MiXCR on the RACE reads. Of more than 300,000 distinct CDR3 sequences in the sample, 5% to 6.5% were seen once. The time point: pre-sensitization, week 0. Specified treatment: therapeutic diphenylcyclopropenone sensitization with weekly scalp DPC. Sequenced material: whole blood, taken in connection with sensitization to the hapten diphenylcyclopropenone (DPC). Receptors were obtained from a woman between 18 and 29 years old with alopecia areata. Some clones in this sample may be carry-over from other donors' samples.

This clonotype was counted at least ten times. V is TRBV6-2 or TRBV6-3 and J is TRBJ2-7, with D unclear. This CDR3 region has 16 residues. Trimming cost V 2 bases and J 5 bases, with 19 bases left between them. Germline CDR1 MNHEY, CDR2 SVGEGT. CDR3 loop: CASSYQTLFTPHEQYF. CDR3 DNA sequence: TGTGCCAGCAGTTACCAGACTCTATTCACCCCTCACGAGCAGTACTTC.

This clonotype has just a few counts. V usage is TRBV3-1 and J usage is TRBJ2-1; D may correspond to TRBD1 or TRBD2 (5 bases each). Trimming removed 2 bases from V and 0 bases from J, with 8 bases in between. The length of the CDR3 is 15 residues. Germline CDR1 and CDR2: LGHDT and YNNKEL (reference sequence). The CDR3 region is CASSQRDLSYNEQFF. The CDR3 bases are TGTGCCAGCAGCCAACGGGACCTCTCCTACAATGAGCAGTTCTTC.

V and J are TRBV7-8 and TRBJ1-1; 8 positions agree with TRBD1. CDR1 is SGHVS, CDR2 FQNEAQ, per germline. This CDR3 contains 17 residues. J lost 2 bases, V lost 4 bases, and 12 bases had no gene match. The CDR3 DNA reads TGTGCCAGCAGCTCCGAGCGGACAGGGTTCCGAAACACTGAAGCTTTCTTT. Amino acid sequence: CASSSERTGFRNTEAFF.

The table lists this clonotype with many counts. V is TRBV29-1 and J is TRBJ2-5, with D possibly being TRBD1 or TRBD2 (6 bases each). Between the trimmed V and J ends, which lost 7 bases and 3 bases, there was a span of 18 bases. Per germline, CDR1 SQVTM and CDR2 ANQGSEA. This CDR3 contains 14 residues. CDR3 sequence reads: CSAHEGGGKETQYF. The DNA of the CDR3 is TGCAGCGCCCACGAGGGGGGCGGAAAAGAGACCCAGTACTTC.

The J gene is TRBJ2-7, the V gene TRBV9, with D unclear. The ends were cut back, 0 bases at V and 10 bases at J, with 17 bases in the middle. The germline V gene has CDR1 SGDLS and CDR2 YYNGEE. The CDR3 spans 14 residues. The CDR3 region has the DNA TGTGCCAGCAGCGTAGCTCCGACGGAGCCGCCTCAGTACTTC. Its protein product is CASSVAPTEPPQYF. The full variable domain, completed using reference TRBV9 and TRBJ2-7, is DSGVTQTPKHLITATGQRVTLRCSPRSGDLSVYWYQQSLDQGLQFLIQYYNGEERAKGNILERFSAQQFPDLHSELNLSSLELGDSALYFCASSVAPTEPPQYFGPGTRLTVT.

This clonotype was counted between two and nine times. The chain recombines TRBV29-1 with TRBJ2-7; D is undetermined. Germline V gene data show CDR1 as SQVTM and CDR2 as ANQGSEA. The CDR3 contains 11 residues. V lost 6 bases to trimming and J lost 3 bases, with 9 bases between them. The CDR3 DNA is TGCAGCGTGACGCAGGACTACGAGCAGTACTTC. It yields the protein CSVTQDYEQYF.

The table lists this clonotype with many counts. The chain combines TRBV5-4 with TRBJ1-1; no firm D call. The CDR3 is made up of 14 amino acids. The V gene lost 3 bases and the J gene lost 0 bases, with 9 bases spanning the gap. Looked up from germline, CDR1 is SGHNT and CDR2 is YYREEE (reference sequence). DNA for the CDR3: TGTGCCAGCAGCTCGCGCCGAGTGAACACTGAAGCTTTCTTT. It specifies CASSSRRVNTEAFF.

The chain is built from TRBV24-1 and TRBJ2-2; the match to TRBD1 covers 9 bases. CDR1 is KGHDR, CDR2 SFDVKD, per germline. This CDR3 has 14 amino acids. The trim removed 4 bases at V and 7 bases at J, leaving 3 bases unmatched. As DNA, the CDR3 is TGTGCCACCAGTGACGGGACAGGGAGCGGGGAGCTGTTTTTT. It specifies CATSDGTGSGELFF.

This clonotype appeared many times. This chain links TRBV5-1 with TRBJ2-5; D uncertain. CDR1 is SGHRS and CDR2 is YFSETQ in the germline V gene. With 0 bases removed from V and 5 bases from J, the gap between germline ends came to 11 bases. CDR3 length: 14 amino acids. The DNA for the CDR3 is TGCGCCAGCAGCTTGGGGTCGGCAAAGGAGACCCAGTACTTC. It yields the protein CASSLGSAKETQYF.